Below, one T cell receptor (beta chain) is given with its context. The CDR3 is 14 residues long. Germline assignment: CDR1 LNHDA and CDR2 SQIVND (reference sequence). V lost 7 bases, J lost 4 bases, and 14 bases lay in between. Generated by immunoSEQ multiplex PCR, the TCRdb table keeps only in-frame clones and is missing some. The profile shows 310,000 or so clones, around 90% of them singletons. The data stem from a study of blood T cell repertoires in COVID-19. What was sequenced was peripheral blood. The chain is built from TRBV19 and TRBJ1-3; D is perhaps TRBD1 (5 bases). This clonotype was obtained from a man younger than 30 who had recovered from COVID-19. This CDR3 reads CASTGTGEGNTIYF. The CDR3 DNA reads TGTGCCAGTACCGGGACGGGGGAAGGAAACACCATATATTTT.